These 8 T cell receptor beta chains came from one sample sequenced in a study of human T cells and chemical hapten exposure. The time point was: patch test 3, about 24 weeks after DPC sensitization. Noted treatment: therapeutic diphenylcyclopropenone sensitization with weekly scalp DPC. Researchers extracted total RNA from unfractionated whole blood. TCRdb re-derived calls from the RACE reads in MiXCR, one entry per CDR3 protein. The data contain some 38,000 distinct CDR3 sequences, around a tenth of them singletons. Sequenced material: whole blood, taken in connection with sensitization to the hapten diphenylcyclopropenone (DPC). The receptor source for this set is a man aged 45-60 years with alopecia areata. Some clones in this sample may be carry-over from other donors' samples.

This clonotype was found many times. The rearrangement links TRBV29-1 to TRBJ2-1, with 9 bases that match TRBD2. This CDR3 has 14 amino acids. Germline lookup yields CDR1 SQVTM and CDR2 ANQGSEA. The junction had 7 bases not matched to a gene; V was cut back by 6 bases and J by 4 bases. DNA for the CDR3: TGCAGCGTGCATAGCGGGAGTTGGTACAATGAGCAGTTCTTC. It codes for CSVHSGSWYNEQFF.

Only a few counts were recorded for this clonotype. V is TRBV5-6 and J is TRBJ2-2; 8 bases line up with TRBD1. The length of the CDR3 is 16 residues. Losses at the gene ends were 1 base for V and 5 bases for J; bases not matched to a gene: 7. Germline-derived CDR1 and CDR2 are SGHDT and YYEEEE. This CDR3 reads CASSLSGRGRTGELFF. The CDR3 DNA reads TGTGCCAGCAGCTTGTCCGGCAGGGGGCGGACCGGGGAGCTGTTTTTT.

DNA of the CDR3: TGCGCCAGCAGTGAGAGCGGACTAGCGGAATCACCAGATACGCAGTATTTT. It is translated as CASSESGLAESPDTQYF. The V call is TRBV10-1, the J call TRBJ2-3; 10 nucleotides align to TRBD2. The CDR3 length is 17 residues. Germline V lookup: CDR1 WNHNN, CDR2 SYGVQD (reference sequence). The J segment lost 4 bases and the V segment lost 2 bases, leaving 9 bases of the junction unmatched.

This clonotype was seen a handful of times. The chain is built from TRBV7-9 and TRBJ1-6, with 10 bases lining up with TRBD1. The germline V gene has CDR1 SEHNR and CDR2 FQNEAQ (reference sequence). J was trimmed by 8 bases and V by 6 bases; bases with no gene match: 7. CDR3 length equals 15 residues. This CDR3 reads CASRPGQGQDSPLHF. CDR3 sequence (DNA): TGTGCCAGCAGACCGGGACAGGGGCAAGATTCACCCCTCCACTTT.

This clonotype was seen a handful of times. The chain recombines TRBV28 with TRBJ2-7; D is ambiguous. This CDR3 comprises 12 residues. The V and J ends lost 6 bases and 4 bases respectively, with 10 bases between them. The V gene's germline CDR1 is MDHEN and CDR2 SYDVKM. CDR3 protein: CASRDLDYEQYF. The CDR3 nucleotides are TGTGCCAGCAGAGACTTAGATTACGAGCAGTACTTC.

The CDR3 DNA is TGTGCCAGCAGCCGCCGGACGGGATCCAACACTGAAGCTTTCTTT. Its translation is CASSRRTGSNTEAFF. The gene calls are TRBV7-8 and TRBJ1-1; the D is unclear. CDR3 length: 15 amino acids. The V end was cut by 5 bases, the J end by 2 bases, with 15 bases between. The V gene's germline CDR1 is SGHVS and CDR2 FQNEAQ.

This clonotype has at least ten counts. The rearrangement joins TRBV5-1 to TRBJ1-2; D not resolved. In germline, CDR1 is SGHRS, CDR2 YFSETQ. V was shortened by 0 bases and J by 4 bases, with 10 bases between the two germline ends. The CDR3 loop spans 14 amino acids. CDR3 sequence: CASSLGVEVYGYTF. The CDR3 nucleotides read TGCGCCAGCAGCTTGGGTGTGGAAGTCTATGGCTACACCTTC.

This clonotype showed up many times. This chain joins TRBV29-1 and TRBJ2-1; no firm D call. CDR3 length: 13 residues. V shed 0 bases and J shed 8 bases, with 11 bases lying between them. Germline CDR1 reads SQVTM; CDR2 reads ANQGSEA. The CDR3 here is CSVEDRFSDEQFF. The DNA of the CDR3 is TGCAGCGTTGAAGATCGGTTCTCCGATGAGCAGTTCTTC.